The next 21 T cell receptor beta chains were all read from a single sample in a study of CD8 T cells in Susac syndrome. RNA in amounts of roughly 0.45 to 1 ug was reverse transcribed with random hexamers. TCRdb re-called the immunoSEQ multiplex PCR reads with MiXCR, one entry per CDR3 protein. Seen here are roughly 150,000 distinct CDR3 sequences, 95% to 96% observed once, and the top ten hold around 0.15%. The material sequenced was CD8+ T cells from PBMCs. The origin of the receptors is a human donor with multiple sclerosis.

The rearrangement links TRBV12-3 or TRBV12-4 to TRBJ2-1, with TRBD1 matching over 9 bases. This CDR3 is built from 14 residues. After removal of 6 bases from V and 9 bases from J, the junction contained 9 bases not matched to a gene. The CDR3 bases are TGTGCCAGCAGCCACACCGGGACAGGGACTGAGCAGTTCTTC. The encoded protein is CASSHTGTGTEQFF.

The chain has TRBV15 and TRBJ1-5; 10 bases map to TRBD1. Losses at the gene ends were 0 bases for V and 2 bases for J; bases not matched to a gene: 4. Looked up from germline, CDR1 is LNHNV and CDR2 is YYDKDF (reference sequence). This CDR3 is built from 17 residues. The CDR3 DNA is TGTGCCACCAGCAGAGACAGGACAGGGGGTGGCAATCAGCCCCAGCATTTT. Encoded protein: CATSRDRTGGGNQPQHF.

The gene calls are TRBV19 and TRBJ2-2; 8 nucleotides line up with TRBD1. V was pared by 4 bases and J by 4 bases, with 5 bases of the junction left unmatched. Germline V gene lookup returns CDR1 LNHDA and CDR2 SQIVND (reference sequence). CDR3 length equals 15 residues. The CDR3 loop is CASSNDRGSTGELFF. The CDR3 coding sequence is TGTGCCAGTAGTAATGACAGGGGATCCACCGGGGAGCTGTTTTTT.

The chain employs TRBV29-1 and TRBJ1-1, with a weak D call TRBD1 (5 bases). The CDR3 sequence is 12 residues long. Trimming stripped 6 bases from V and 2 bases from J, with 10 bases between. Germline V gene data show CDR1 as SQVTM and CDR2 as ANQGSEA. The CDR3 loop is CSVAGSNTEAFF. The CDR3 nucleotides are TGCAGCGTGGCAGGGAGTAACACTGAAGCTTTCTTT.

The chain joins TRBV30 to TRBJ2-2; either TRBD1 or TRBD2 may fit D (5 bases each). V was cut by 0 bases and J by 6 bases, with 8 bases left in between. Germline V gives CDR1 GTSNPN, CDR2 SVGIG (reference sequence). The CDR3 runs to 13 residues. The CDR3, as DNA: TGTGCCTGGAGTGTAATGGGGGCCGGGGAGCTGTTTTTT. It yields the protein CAWSVMGAGELFF.

This rearrangement joins TRBV29-1 to TRBJ2-1; D ambiguous. CDR1 and CDR2 (germline): SQVTM, ANQGSEA. The CDR3 is 13 residues long. Trimming took 4 bases from V and 2 from J, leaving 9 bases between them. CDR3 bases: TGCAGCGTTGGCCAGGCCCCCTACAATGAGCAGTTCTTC. Encoded protein: CSVGQAPYNEQFF.

The chain links TRBV6-6 to TRBJ2-3, with no clear D. The CDR3 loop spans 15 amino acids. Germline lookup yields CDR1 MNHNY and CDR2 SVGAGI (reference sequence). V dropped 7 bases and J dropped 0 bases, with 14 bases sitting between them. The chain's CDR3 is CASTEWRVSTDTQYF. CDR3 coding DNA: TGTGCCAGCACCGAGTGGCGAGTCAGCACAGATACGCAGTATTTT.

V gene TRBV2 combines with J gene TRBJ2-1, with D uncertain. This CDR3 has 13 amino acids. The V gene lost 6 bases and the J gene lost 5 bases, with 11 bases spanning the gap. Germline V gene sequence: CDR1 SNHLY, CDR2 FYNNEI. CDR3 in amino acids: CASRRKADNEQFF. In nucleotides, the CDR3 is TGTGCCAGCAGAAGAAAGGCGGACAATGAGCAGTTCTTC.

This clonotype was recorded a few times. For the CDR3, the DNA is TGTGCCAGCAGCCAAGAGTCTTCGAACACTGAAGCTTTCTTT. Encoded protein: CASSQESSNTEAFF. The rearrangement joins TRBV14 to TRBJ1-1; D unresolved. CDR1 and CDR2 from the germline V gene are SGHDN and FVKESK. V was clipped by 0 bases and J by 1 base, with 6 bases between them. CDR3 length: 14 residues.

Here the CDR3 DNA reads TGCAGTGCTGGTCGGGACAGGGGAGCCTACGAGCAGTACTTC. This sequence encodes CSAGRDRGAYEQYF. This chain joins TRBV20-1 and TRBJ2-7, with 10 bases matching TRBD1. Trimming at V came to 5 bases and at J to 2 bases, leaving 6 bases not matched to a gene. Germline V gives CDR1 DFQATT, CDR2 SNEGSKA (reference sequence). This CDR3 has 14 amino acids.

The CDR3 DNA sequence: TGTGCCAGCAGTATGTACCAGCGGGCAGAGCAGTACTTC. Translation gives CASSMYQRAEQYF. The chain couples TRBV12-3 or TRBV12-4 to TRBJ2-7; tentative D call: TRBD2 (6 bases). The CDR3 runs to 13 residues. Trimming removed 5 bases from V and 7 bases from J, with 15 bases in between.

In its sample, this clonotype was seen a few times. This chain links TRBV12-3 or TRBV12-4 with TRBJ2-3; 9 bases line up with TRBD2. V shed 3 bases, J shed 0 bases, and the junction held 1 base outside the gene matches. This CDR3 is 15 amino acids long. CDR3 nucleotide sequence: TGTGCCAGCAGTTTTAGCGGGGGTAGCACAGATACGCAGTATTTT. Encoded protein: CASSFSGGSTDTQYF.

The V call is TRBV20-1, the J call TRBJ2-5, with TRBD2 matching 7 bases. Germline V gives CDR1 DFQATT, CDR2 SNEGSKA (reference sequence). The CDR3 has 18 amino acids. Losses at the gene ends were 1 base for V and 2 bases for J; bases not matched to a gene: 16. In nucleotides, the CDR3 is TGCAGTGCTAGAGCCTCCGGGACTATCTTCTTACTGCAAGAGACCCAGTACTTC. Encoded protein: CSARASGTIFLLQETQYF.

The V and J genes are TRBV5-8 and TRBJ1-5; D remains unclear. Germline V gene lookup returns CDR1 SGHTS and CDR2 YDEGEE. CDR3 length equals 11 residues. Trimming pared 2 bases from V and 4 bases from J, leaving 1 base between. The CDR3 region is CASSFNQPQHF. Written as DNA, the CDR3 is TGTGCCAGCAGCTTTAATCAGCCCCAGCATTTT.

This chain connects TRBV7-9 to TRBJ2-7; maybe TRBD1 (5 bases). The germline gives CDR1 SEHNR, CDR2 FQNEAQ (reference sequence). This CDR3 contains 12 residues. Between the trimmed V and J ends, which lost 2 bases and 6 bases, there was a span of 8 bases. CDR3 DNA: TGTGCCAGCAGCTTACGACAGCGCGAGCAGTACTTC. Protein sequence: CASSLRQREQYF.

This clonotype was observed a few times. The chain joins TRBV18 to TRBJ2-7, with D tentatively TRBD1 (6 bases). This CDR3 is 13 amino acids long. Looked up from germline, CDR1 is KGHSH and CDR2 is LQKENI. V lost 0 bases, J lost 3 bases, and 6 bases lay in between. In nucleotides, the CDR3 is TGTGCCAGCTCACCACCAGGGGGCTACGAGCAGTACTTC. The encoded protein is CASSPPGGYEQYF.

This clonotype was picked up one time. The chain couples TRBV9 to TRBJ1-5; 8 bases line up with TRBD1. Germline lookup yields CDR1 SGDLS and CDR2 YYNGEE. The CDR3 is 15 amino acids. Trimming removed 7 bases from V and 7 bases from J; junction bases left unmatched: 13. CDR3 in amino acids: CASEGGRGQDQPQHF. CDR3 nucleotides: TGTGCCAGCGAAGGGGGCAGGGGGCAGGACCAGCCCCAGCATTTT.

This clonotype was recorded once. The chain uses TRBV29-1 and TRBJ1-2; D not resolved. Trimming removed 1 base at V and 4 bases at J, with 10 bases between. CDR1 and CDR2 from the germline V gene are SQVTM and ANQGSEA. CDR3 length: 13 amino acids. The CDR3 protein is CSVEGRPSYGYTF. The CDR3 DNA follows: TGCAGCGTTGAAGGCAGACCCTCCTATGGCTACACCTTC.

The V and J genes are TRBV27 and TRBJ2-7, with a possible D match to TRBD2 (6 bases). V was cut by 6 bases and J by 0 bases, with 18 bases left in between. CDR1 is MNHEY and CDR2 is SMNVEV in the germline V gene (reference sequence). This CDR3 is built from 16 residues. The CDR3: CASSLDPDGSSYEQYF. DNA of the CDR3: TGTGCCAGCAGCCTAGACCCCGACGGGAGCTCCTACGAGCAGTACTTC.

This chain connects TRBV29-1 to TRBJ2-7, with TRBD1 matching over 8 bases. Germline V gene sequence: CDR1 SQVTM, CDR2 ANQGSEA. The V segment lost 5 bases and the J segment 3 bases; nucleotides outside the gene matches: 3. CDR3 length: 12 amino acids. The CDR3 coding sequence is TGCAGCGTTTGGGGACAGGACTACGAGCAGTACGTC. Translated, it gives CSVWGQDYEQYV.

This clonotype has more than one count but fewer than ten. This chain joins TRBV20-1 and TRBJ2-1; 10 bases are a match to TRBD2. CDR3 length: 13 residues. With 5 bases clipped from V and 3 bases from J, the junction kept 1 base outside the gene matches. The germline CDR1 and CDR2 sequences are DFQATT and SNEGSKA (reference sequence). In DNA form, the CDR3 reads TGCAGTGCTGGACTAGCGGACTACAATGAGCAGTTCTTC. Its protein product is CSAGLADYNEQFF.